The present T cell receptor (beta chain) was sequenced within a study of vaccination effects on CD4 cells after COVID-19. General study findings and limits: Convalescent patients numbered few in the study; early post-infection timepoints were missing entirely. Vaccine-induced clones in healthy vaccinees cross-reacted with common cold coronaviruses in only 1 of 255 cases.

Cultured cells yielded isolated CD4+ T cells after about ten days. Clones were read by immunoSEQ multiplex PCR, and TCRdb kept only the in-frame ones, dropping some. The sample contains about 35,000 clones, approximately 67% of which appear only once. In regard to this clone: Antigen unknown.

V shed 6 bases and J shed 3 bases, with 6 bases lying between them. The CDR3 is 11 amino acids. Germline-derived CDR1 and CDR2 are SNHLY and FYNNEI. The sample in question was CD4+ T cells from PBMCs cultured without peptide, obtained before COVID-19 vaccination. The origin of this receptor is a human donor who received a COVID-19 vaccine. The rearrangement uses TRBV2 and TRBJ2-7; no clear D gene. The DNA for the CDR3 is TGTGCCAGCAGCCCCTACTACGAGCAGTACTTC. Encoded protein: CASSPYYEQYF.